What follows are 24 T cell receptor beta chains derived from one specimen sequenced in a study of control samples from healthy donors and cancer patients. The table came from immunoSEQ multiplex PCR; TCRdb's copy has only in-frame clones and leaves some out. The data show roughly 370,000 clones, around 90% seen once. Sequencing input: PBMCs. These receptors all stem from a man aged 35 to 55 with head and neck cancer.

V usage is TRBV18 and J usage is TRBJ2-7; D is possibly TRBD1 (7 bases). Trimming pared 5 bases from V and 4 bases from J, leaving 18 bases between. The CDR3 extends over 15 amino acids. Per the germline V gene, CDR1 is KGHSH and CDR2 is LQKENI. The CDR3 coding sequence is TGTGCCAGCTCATTCACGCGGGACAGACTATACGAGCAGTACTTC. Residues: CASSFTRDRLYEQYF.

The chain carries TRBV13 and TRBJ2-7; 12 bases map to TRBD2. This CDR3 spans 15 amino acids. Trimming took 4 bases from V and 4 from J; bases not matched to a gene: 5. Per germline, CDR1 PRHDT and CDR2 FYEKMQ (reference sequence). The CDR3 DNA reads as TGTGCCAGCAGCTGGATTACTAGCGGGAGGTACGAGCAGTACTTC. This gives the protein CASSWITSGRYEQYF.

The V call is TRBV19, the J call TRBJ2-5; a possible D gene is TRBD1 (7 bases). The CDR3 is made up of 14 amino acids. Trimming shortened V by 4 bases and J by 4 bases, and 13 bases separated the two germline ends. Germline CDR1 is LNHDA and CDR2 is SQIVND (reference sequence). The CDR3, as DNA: TGTGCCAGTAGTAACTACAGGGGAGGAGAGACCCAGTACTTC. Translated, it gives CASSNYRGGETQYF. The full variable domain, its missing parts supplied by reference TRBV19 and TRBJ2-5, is DGGITQSPKYLFRKEGQNVTLSCEQNLNHDAMYWYRQDPGQGLRLIYYSQIVNDFQKGDIAEGYSVSREKKESFPLTVTSAQKNPTAFYLCASSNYRGGETQYFGPGTRLLVL.

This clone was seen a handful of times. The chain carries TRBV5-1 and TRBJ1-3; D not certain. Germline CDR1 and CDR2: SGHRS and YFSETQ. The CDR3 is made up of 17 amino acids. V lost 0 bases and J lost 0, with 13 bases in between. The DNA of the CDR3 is TGCGCCAGCAGCTTGGTAGCCGTTCAAAACTCTGGAAACACCATATATTTT. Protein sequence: CASSLVAVQNSGNTIYF. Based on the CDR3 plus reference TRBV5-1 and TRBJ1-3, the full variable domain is KAGVTQTPRYLIKTRGQQVTLSCSPISGHRSVSWYQQTPGQGLQFLFEYFSETQRNKGNFPGRFSGRQFSNSRSEMNVSTLELGDSALYLCASSLVAVQNSGNTIYFGEGSWLTVV.

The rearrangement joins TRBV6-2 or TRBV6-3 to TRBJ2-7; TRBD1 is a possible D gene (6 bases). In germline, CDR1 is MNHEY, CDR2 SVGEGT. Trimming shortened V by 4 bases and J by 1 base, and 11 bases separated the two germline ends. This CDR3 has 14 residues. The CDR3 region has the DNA TGTGCCAGCAGTTCGGACAGATTATCCTACGAGCAGTACTTC. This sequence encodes CASSSDRLSYEQYF.

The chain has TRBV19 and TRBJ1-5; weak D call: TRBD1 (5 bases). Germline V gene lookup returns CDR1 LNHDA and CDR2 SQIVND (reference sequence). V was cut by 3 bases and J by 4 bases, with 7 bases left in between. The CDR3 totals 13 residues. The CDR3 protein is CASSMQGNQPQHF. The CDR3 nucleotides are TGTGCCAGTAGTATGCAGGGTAATCAGCCCCAGCATTTT.

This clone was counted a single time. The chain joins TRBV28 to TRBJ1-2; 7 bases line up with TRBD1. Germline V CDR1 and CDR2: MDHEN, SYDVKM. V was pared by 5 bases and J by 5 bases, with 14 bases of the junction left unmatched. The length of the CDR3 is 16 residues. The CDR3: CASSILDRSANYGYTF. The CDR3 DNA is TGTGCCAGCAGTATTCTGGACAGGAGCGCAAATTATGGCTACACCTTC.

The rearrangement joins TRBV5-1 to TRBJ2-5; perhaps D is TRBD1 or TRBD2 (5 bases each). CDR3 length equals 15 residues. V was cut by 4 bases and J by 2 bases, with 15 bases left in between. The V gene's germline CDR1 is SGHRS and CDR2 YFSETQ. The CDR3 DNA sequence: TGCGCCAGCAGCGGGGATCCGGGACCACAAGAGACCCAGTACTTC. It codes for CASSGDPGPQETQYF.

The CDR3 nucleotides read TGCGCCAGCAGCCAGTCCCGGGGGTTCGGGACTAGCGGGGGCAGCACAGATACGCAGTATTTT. This codes for CASSQSRGFGTSGGSTDTQYF. The J gene is TRBJ2-3, the V gene TRBV4-1; 14 bases are a match to TRBD2. Trimming at V came to 3 bases and at J to 0 bases, leaving 14 bases not matched to a gene. The germline V gene has CDR1 MGHRA and CDR2 YSYEKL. CDR3 size: 21 residues.

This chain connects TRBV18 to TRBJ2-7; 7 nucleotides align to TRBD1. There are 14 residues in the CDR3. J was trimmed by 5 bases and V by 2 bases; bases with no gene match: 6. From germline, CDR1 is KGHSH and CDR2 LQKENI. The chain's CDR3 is CASSPRDSLDEQYF. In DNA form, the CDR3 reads TGTGCCAGCTCACCAAGGGACAGCCTGGACGAGCAGTACTTC.

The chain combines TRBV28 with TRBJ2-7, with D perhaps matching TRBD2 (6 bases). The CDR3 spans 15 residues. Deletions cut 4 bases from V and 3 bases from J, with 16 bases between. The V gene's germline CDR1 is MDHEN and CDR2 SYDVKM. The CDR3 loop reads CASSSQGASDYEQYF. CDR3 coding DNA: TGTGCCAGCAGTTCCCAAGGAGCTAGCGACTACGAGCAGTACTTC.

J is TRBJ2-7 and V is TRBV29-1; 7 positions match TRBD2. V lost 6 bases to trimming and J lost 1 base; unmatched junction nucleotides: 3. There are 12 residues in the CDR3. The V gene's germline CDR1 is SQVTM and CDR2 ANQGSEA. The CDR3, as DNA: TGCAGCGTCCTAGCGGTTTCCTACGAGCAGTACTTC. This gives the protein CSVLAVSYEQYF.

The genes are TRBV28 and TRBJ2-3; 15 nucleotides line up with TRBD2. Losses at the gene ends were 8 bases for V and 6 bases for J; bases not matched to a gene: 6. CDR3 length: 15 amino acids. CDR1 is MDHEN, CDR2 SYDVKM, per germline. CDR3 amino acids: CASGTSGRILDTQYF. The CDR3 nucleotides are TGTGCCAGCGGGACTAGCGGGAGGATCCTTGATACGCAGTATTTT. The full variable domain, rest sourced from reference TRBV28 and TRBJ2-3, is DVKVTQSSRYLVKRTGEKVFLECVQDMDHENMFWYRQDPGLGLRLIYFSYDVKMKEKGDIPEGYSVSREKKERFSLILESASTNQTSMYLCASGTSGRILDTQYFGPGTRLTVL.

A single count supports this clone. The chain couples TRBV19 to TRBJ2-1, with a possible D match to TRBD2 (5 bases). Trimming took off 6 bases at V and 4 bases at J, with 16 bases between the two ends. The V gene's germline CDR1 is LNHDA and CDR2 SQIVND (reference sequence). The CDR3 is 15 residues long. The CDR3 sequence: CASRPGVVPYNEQFF. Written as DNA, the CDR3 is TGTGCCAGTAGACCCGGGGTTGTGCCTTACAATGAGCAGTTCTTC. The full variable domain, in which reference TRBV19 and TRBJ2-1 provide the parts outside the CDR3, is DGGITQSPKYLFRKEGQNVTLSCEQNLNHDAMYWYRQDPGQGLRLIYYSQIVNDFQKGDIAEGYSVSREKKESFPLTVTSAQKNPTAFYLCASRPGVVPYNEQFFGPGTRLTVL.

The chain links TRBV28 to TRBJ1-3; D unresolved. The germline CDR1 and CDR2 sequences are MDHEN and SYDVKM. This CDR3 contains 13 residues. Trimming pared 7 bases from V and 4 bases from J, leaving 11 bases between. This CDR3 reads CASTVNAGNTIYF. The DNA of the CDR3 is TGTGCCAGCACCGTGAACGCAGGAAACACCATATATTTT.

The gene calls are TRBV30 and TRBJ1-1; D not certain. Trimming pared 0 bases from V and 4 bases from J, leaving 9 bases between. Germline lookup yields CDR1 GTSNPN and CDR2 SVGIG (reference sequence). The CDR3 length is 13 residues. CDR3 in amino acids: CAWSVGEGTEAFF. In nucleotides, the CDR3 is TGTGCCTGGAGTGTAGGCGAGGGCACTGAAGCTTTCTTT.

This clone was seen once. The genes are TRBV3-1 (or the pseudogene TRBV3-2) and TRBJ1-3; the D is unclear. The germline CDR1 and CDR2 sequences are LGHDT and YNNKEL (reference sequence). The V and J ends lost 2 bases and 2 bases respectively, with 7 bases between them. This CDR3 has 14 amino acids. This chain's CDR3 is CASSQSRAGNTIYF. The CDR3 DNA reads TGTGCCAGCAGCCAAAGTAGGGCTGGAAACACCATATATTTT.

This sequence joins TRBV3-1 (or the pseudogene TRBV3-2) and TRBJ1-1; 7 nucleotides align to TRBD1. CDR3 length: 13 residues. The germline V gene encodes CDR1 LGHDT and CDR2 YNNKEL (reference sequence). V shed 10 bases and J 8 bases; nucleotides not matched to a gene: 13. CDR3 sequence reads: CATRGGISPEAFF. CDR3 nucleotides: TGTGCCACCAGGGGGGGGATTTCTCCCGAAGCTTTCTTT.

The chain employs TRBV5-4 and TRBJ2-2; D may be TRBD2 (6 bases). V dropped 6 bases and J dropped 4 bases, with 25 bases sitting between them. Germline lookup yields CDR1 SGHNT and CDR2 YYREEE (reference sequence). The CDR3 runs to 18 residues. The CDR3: CASTLEGRRSGSTGELFF. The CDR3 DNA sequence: TGTGCCAGCACCCTGGAGGGGCGGCGGTCGGGTAGCACCGGGGAGCTGTTTTTT.

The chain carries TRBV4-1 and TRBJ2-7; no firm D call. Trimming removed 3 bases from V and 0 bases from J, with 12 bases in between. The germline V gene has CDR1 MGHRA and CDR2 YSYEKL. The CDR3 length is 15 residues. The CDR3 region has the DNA TGCGCCAGCAGCCATGGTACGACCGGCTCCTACGAGCAGTACTTC. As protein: CASSHGTTGSYEQYF.

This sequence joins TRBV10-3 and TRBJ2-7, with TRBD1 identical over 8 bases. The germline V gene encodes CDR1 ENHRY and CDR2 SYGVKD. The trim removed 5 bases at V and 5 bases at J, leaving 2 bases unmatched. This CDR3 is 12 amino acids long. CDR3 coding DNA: TGTGCCATCAGTTCGGACAGGGACGAGCAGTACTTC. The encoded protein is CAISSDRDEQYF.

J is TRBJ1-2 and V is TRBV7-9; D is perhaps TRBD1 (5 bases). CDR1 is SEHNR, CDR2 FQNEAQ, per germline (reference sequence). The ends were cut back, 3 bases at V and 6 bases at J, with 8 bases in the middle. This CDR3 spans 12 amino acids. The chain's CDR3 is CASSLGPDGYTF. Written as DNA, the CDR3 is TGTGCCAGCAGCTTGGGACCCGATGGCTACACCTTC.

CDR3 nucleotides: TGTGCCAGCAGCCAGCGGGGCTCGAACACCGGGGAGCTGTTTTTT. This encodes CASSQRGSNTGELFF. The chain employs TRBV7-2 and TRBJ2-2; 7 bases line up with TRBD2. Per the germline V gene, CDR1 is SGHTA and CDR2 is FQGNSA. The CDR3 loop spans 15 amino acids. The V segment lost 5 bases and the J segment 0 bases; nucleotides outside the gene matches: 3.

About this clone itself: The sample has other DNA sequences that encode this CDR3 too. The DNA of the CDR3 is TGTGCCAGCAGCTTACGACTAGCGGGCACCGGGGAGCTGTTTTTT. It codes for CASSLRLAGTGELFF. The rearrangement uses TRBV7-2 and TRBJ2-2; 10 nucleotides line up with TRBD2. Germline-derived CDR1 and CDR2 are SGHTA and FQGNSA. The V and J ends lost 2 bases and 4 bases, in that order; junction bases with no gene match: 1. This CDR3 has 15 residues. The full variable domain, with the rest looked up from reference TRBV7-2 and TRBJ2-2, is GAGVSQSPSNKVTEKGKDVELRCDPISGHTALYWYRQSLGQGLEFLIYFQGNSAPDKSGLPSDRFSAERTGGSVSTLTIQRTQQEDSAVYLCASSLRLAGTGELFFGEGSRLTVL.